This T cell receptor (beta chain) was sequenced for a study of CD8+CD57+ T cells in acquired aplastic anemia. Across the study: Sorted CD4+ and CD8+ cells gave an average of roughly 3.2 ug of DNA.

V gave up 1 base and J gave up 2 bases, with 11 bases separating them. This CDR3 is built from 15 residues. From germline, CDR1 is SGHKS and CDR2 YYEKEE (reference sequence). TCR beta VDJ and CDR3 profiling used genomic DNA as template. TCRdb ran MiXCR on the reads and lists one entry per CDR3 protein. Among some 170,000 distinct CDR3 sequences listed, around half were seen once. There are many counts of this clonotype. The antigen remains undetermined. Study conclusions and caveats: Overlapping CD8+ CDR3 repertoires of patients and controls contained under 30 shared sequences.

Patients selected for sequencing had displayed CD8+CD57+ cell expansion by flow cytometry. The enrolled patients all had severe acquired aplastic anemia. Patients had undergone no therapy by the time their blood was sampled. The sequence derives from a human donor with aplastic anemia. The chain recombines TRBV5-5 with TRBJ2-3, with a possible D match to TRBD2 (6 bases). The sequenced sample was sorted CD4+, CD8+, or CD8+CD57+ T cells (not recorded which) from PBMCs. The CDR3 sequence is CASSLSGLHTDTQYF. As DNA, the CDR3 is TGTGCCAGCAGCTTGTCGGGACTGCACACAGATACGCAGTATTTT. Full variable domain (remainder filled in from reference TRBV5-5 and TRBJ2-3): DAGVTQSPTHLIKTRGQQVTLRCSPISGHKSVSWYQQVLGQGPQFIFQYYEKEERGRGNFPDRFSARQFPNYSSELNVNALLLGDSALYLCASSLSGLHTDTQYFGPGTRLTVL.